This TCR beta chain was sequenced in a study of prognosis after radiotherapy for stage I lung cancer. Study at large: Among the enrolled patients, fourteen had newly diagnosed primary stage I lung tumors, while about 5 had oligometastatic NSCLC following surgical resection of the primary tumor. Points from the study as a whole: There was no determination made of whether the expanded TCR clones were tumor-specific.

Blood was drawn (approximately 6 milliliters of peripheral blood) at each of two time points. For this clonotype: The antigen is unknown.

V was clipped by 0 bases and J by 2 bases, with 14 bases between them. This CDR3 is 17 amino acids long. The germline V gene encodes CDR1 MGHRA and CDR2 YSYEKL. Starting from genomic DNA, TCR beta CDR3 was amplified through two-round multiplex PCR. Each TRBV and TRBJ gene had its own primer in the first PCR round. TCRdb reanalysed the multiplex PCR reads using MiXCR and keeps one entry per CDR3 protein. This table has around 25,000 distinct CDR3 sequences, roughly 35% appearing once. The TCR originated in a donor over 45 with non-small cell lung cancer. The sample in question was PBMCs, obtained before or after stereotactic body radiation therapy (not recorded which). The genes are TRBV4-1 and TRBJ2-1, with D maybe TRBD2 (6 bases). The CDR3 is CASSQDLRDWPYNEQFF. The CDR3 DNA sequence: TGCGCCAGCAGCCAAGACCTGCGGGACTGGCCCTACAATGAGCAGTTCTTC.